This TCR beta chain was sequenced in a study of blood T cell repertoires in COVID-19. Study-wide background: T cells, B-cell-depleted T cells, or PBMCs provided the cDNA or gDNA that served as material.

Authors' processing steps: How many nucleated cells were present was estimated from reference gene primer amplification. Sequenced by immunoSEQ multiplex PCR; TCRdb stores in-frame clones only, minus some. That table is the source of V, J and clone size, and D and trimming were worked out from the DNA. The profile shows 190,000 or so clones, around 80% of them singletons. The V and J ends lost 6 bases and 2 bases respectively, with 7 bases between them. This CDR3 has 13 amino acids. Germline lookup yields CDR1 MNHNY and CDR2 SVGAGI (reference sequence). The sequencing input was peripheral blood. This receptor was identified in a woman aged 80 or over with COVID-19, enrolled during active disease. The chain employs TRBV6-6 and TRBJ2-2; the D is unclear. The CDR3 region is CASSSSNTGELFF. In DNA form, the CDR3 reads TGTGCCAGCAGCTCAAGCAACACCGGGGAGCTGTTTTTT.